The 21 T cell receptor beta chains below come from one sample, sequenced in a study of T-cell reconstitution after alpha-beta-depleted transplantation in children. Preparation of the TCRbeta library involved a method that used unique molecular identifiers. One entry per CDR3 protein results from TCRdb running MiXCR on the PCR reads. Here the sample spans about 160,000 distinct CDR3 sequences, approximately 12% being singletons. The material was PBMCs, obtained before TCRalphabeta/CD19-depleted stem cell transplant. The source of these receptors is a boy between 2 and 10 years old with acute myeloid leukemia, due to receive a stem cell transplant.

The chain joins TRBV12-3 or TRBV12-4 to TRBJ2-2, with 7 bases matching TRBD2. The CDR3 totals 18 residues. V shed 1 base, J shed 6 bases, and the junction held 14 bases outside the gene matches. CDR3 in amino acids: CASSLDDLWEGFSGELFF. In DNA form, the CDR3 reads TGTGCCAGCAGTTTAGACGATCTGTGGGAGGGTTTTTCCGGGGAGCTGTTTTTT.

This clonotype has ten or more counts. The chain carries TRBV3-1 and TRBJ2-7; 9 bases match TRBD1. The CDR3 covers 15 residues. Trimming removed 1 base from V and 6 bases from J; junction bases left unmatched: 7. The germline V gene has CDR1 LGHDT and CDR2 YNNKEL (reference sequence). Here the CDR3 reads CASSQGDREIREQYV. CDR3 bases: TGTGCCAGCAGCCAAGGGGACAGGGAGATCCGCGAGCAGTACGTC.

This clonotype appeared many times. CDR3 nucleotides: TGCGCCAGCAGCGACCCGGGACAGGGGGCCTACGAGCAGTACTTC. It translates to CASSDPGQGAYEQYF. The chain carries TRBV5-1 and TRBJ2-7; 11 nucleotides agree with TRBD1. The V gene's germline CDR1 is SGHRS and CDR2 YFSETQ. V lost 4 bases to trimming and J lost 2 bases; unmatched junction nucleotides: 5. The length of the CDR3 is 15 residues.

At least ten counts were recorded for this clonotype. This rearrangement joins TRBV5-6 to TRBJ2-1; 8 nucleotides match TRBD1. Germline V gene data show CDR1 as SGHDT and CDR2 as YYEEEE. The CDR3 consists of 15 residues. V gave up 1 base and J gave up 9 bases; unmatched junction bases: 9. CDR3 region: CASSLWDRLYIEQFF. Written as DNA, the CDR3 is TGTGCCAGCAGCTTGTGGGACAGGCTCTATATTGAGCAGTTCTTC.

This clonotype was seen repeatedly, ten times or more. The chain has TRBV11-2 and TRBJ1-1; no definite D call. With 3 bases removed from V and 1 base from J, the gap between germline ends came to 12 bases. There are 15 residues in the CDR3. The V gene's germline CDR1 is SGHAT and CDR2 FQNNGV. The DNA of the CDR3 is TGTGCCAGCAGCTTGGGGTCAGGCTGGAACACTGAAGCTTTCTTT. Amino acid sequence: CASSLGSGWNTEAFF.

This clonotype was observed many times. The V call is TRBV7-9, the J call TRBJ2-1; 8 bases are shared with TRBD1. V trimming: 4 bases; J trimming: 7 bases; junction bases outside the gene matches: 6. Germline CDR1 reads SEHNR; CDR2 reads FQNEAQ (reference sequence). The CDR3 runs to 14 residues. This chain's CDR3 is CASSSDRGWNEQFF. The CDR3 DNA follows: TGTGCCAGCAGCTCTGACAGGGGATGGAATGAGCAGTTCTTC.

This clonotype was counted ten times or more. CDR3 DNA sequence: TGCAGCGTTGGGGGGGCGGAAGAGACCCAGTACTTC. Translating it yields CSVGGAEETQYF. This chain uses TRBV29-1 with TRBJ2-5; possibly TRBD1 or TRBD2 for D (6 bases each). Trimming took 4 bases from V and 3 from J, leaving 9 bases between them. The CDR3 contains 12 residues. Germline V CDR1 and CDR2: SQVTM, ANQGSEA.

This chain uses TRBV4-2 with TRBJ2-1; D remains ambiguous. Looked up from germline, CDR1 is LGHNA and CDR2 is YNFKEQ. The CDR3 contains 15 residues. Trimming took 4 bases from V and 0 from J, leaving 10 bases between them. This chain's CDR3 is CASSPVLRSYNEQFF. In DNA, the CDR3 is TGTGCCAGCAGCCCTGTTCTACGCTCCTACAATGAGCAGTTCTTC.

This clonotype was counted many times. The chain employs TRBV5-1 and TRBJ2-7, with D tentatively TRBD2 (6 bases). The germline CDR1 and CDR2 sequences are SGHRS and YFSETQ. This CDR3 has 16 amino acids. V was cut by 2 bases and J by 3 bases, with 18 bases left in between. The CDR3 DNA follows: TGCGCCAGCAGCTTTAAAACGGGACTTGAAGTCTACGAGCAGTACTTC. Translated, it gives CASSFKTGLEVYEQYF.

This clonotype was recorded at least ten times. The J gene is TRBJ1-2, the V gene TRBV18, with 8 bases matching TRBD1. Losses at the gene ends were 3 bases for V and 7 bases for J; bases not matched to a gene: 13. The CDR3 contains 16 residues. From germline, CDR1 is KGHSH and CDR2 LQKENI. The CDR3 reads CASSPAAGGAPSGYTF. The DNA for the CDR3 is TGTGCCAGCTCACCGGCGGCAGGGGGCGCACCCTCTGGCTACACCTTC.

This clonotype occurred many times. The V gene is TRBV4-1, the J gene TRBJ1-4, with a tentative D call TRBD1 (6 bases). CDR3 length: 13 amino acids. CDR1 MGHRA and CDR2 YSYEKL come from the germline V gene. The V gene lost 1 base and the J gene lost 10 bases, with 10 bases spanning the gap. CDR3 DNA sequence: TGCGCCAGCAGCCAAGGGACAGCCGGAAAACTGTTTTTT. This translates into CASSQGTAGKLFF.

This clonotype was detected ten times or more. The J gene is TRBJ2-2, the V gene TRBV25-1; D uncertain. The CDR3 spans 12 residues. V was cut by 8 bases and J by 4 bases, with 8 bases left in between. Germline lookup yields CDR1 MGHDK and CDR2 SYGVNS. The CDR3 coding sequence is TGTGCCAGCGGTCCTGGCACCGGGGAGCTGTTTTTT. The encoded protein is CASGPGTGELFF.

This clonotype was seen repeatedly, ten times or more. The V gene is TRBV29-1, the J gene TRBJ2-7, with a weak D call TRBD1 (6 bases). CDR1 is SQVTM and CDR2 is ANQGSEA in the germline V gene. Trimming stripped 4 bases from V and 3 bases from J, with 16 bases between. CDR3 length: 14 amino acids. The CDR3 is CSVARGITGYEQYF. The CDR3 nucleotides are TGCAGCGTTGCCAGGGGTATTACTGGCTACGAGCAGTACTTC.

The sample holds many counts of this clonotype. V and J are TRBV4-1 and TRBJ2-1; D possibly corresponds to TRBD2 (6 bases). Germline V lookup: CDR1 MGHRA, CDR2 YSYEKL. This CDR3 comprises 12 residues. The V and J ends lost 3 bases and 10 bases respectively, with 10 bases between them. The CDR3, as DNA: TGCGCCAGCAGCCATACCGGGGGAGAGCAGTTCTTC. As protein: CASSHTGGEQFF.

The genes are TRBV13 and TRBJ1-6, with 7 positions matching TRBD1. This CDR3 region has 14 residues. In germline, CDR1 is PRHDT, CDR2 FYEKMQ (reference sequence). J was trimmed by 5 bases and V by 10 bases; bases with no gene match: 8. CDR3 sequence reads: CAITPGQHNSPLHF. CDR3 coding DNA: TGTGCCATCACCCCGGGACAGCATAATTCACCCCTCCACTTT.

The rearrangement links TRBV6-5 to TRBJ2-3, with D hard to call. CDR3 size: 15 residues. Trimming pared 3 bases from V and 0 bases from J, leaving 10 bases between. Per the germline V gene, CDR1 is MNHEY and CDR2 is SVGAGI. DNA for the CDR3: TGTGCCAGCAGTTATGACGGGCCTAGCACAGATACGCAGTATTTT. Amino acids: CASSYDGPSTDTQYF.

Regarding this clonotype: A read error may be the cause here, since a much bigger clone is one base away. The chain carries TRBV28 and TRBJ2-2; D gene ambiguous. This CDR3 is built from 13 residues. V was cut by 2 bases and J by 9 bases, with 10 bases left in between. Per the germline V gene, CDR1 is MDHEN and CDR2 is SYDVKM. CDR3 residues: CASSLGLTRELFF. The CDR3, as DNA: TGTGCCAGCAGTTTAGGGCTGACCAGGGAGCTGTTTTTT.

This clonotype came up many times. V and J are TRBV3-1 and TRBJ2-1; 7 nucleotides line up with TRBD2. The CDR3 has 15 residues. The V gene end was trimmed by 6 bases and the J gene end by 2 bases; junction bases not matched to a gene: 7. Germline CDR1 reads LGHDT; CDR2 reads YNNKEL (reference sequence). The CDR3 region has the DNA TGTGCCAGCAGTTTTAGCGGGTCTACCTACAATGAGCAGTTCTTC. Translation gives CASSFSGSTYNEQFF.

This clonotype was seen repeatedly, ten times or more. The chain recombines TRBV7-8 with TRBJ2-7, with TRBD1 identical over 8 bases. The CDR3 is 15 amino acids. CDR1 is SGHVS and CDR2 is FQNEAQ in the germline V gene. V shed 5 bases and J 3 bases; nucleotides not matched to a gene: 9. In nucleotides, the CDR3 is TGTGCCAGCAGCCTACGGACAGGGATGAGCTACGAGCAGTACGTC. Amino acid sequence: CASSLRTGMSYEQYV.

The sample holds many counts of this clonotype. The CDR3 DNA sequence: TGCGCCAGCAGCTTGGACAGCCCCAGGGAGCAGTTCTTC. Its protein is CASSLDSPREQFF. The chain is built from TRBV5-1 and TRBJ2-1; D is undetermined. Per germline, CDR1 SGHRS and CDR2 YFSETQ. The CDR3 loop spans 13 amino acids. Trimming shortened V by 0 bases and J by 10 bases, and 11 bases separated the two germline ends.

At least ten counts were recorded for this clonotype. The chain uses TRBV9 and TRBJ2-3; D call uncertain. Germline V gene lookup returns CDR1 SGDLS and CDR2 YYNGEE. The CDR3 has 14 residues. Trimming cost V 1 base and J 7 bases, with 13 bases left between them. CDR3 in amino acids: CASSVRLDMNTQYF. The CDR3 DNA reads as TGTGCCAGCAGCGTAAGGCTAGATATGAATACGCAGTATTTT.